Described below is a single T cell receptor beta chain sequence and its context. What it binds is unknown. The sample belongs to a study of T cells in narcolepsy. Looking at the study overall: Healthy controls were enrolled alongside patients with narcolepsy type 1 or type 2. General study points: In some patient and control memory CD4+ samples, autoreactive clones were absent. Healthy controls reportedly lacked the autoreactive clonotypes serially found in patients' blood. Comparing one patient's CSF and blood CD4+ clonotypes highlighted HCRT- and TRIB2-specific autoreactive clonotypes.

The CDR3 sequence is 15 residues long. V lost 0 bases, J lost 0 bases, and 7 bases lay in between. CDR1 and CDR2 from the germline V gene are SGHNT and YENEEA. TCRdb's table, derived via immunoSEQ multiplex PCR, lists solely in-frame clones and lacks some. This table has about 25,000 clones, around 83% appearing once. V usage is TRBV11-3 and J usage is TRBJ2-3, with no clear D. The sequenced sample was CD45RA- memory CD4+ T cells from PBMCs. The clonotype was recovered from a human donor with narcolepsy. CDR3 sequence reads: CASSLDSGSTDTQYF. In nucleotides, the CDR3 is TGTGCCAGCAGCTTAGATAGTGGGAGCACAGATACGCAGTATTTT.